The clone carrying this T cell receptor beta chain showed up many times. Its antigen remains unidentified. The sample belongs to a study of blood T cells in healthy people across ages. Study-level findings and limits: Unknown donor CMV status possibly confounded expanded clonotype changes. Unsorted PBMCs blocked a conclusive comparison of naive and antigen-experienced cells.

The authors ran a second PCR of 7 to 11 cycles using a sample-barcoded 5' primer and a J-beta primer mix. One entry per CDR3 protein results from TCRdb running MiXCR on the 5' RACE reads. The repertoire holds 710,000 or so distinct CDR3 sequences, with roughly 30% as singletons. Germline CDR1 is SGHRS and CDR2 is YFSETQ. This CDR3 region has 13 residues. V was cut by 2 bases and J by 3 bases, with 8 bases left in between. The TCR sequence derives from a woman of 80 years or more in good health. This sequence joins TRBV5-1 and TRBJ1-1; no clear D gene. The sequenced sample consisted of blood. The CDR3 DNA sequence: TGCGCCAGCAGCTTCAACTCAGACACTGAAGCTTTCTTT. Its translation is CASSFNSDTEAFF.